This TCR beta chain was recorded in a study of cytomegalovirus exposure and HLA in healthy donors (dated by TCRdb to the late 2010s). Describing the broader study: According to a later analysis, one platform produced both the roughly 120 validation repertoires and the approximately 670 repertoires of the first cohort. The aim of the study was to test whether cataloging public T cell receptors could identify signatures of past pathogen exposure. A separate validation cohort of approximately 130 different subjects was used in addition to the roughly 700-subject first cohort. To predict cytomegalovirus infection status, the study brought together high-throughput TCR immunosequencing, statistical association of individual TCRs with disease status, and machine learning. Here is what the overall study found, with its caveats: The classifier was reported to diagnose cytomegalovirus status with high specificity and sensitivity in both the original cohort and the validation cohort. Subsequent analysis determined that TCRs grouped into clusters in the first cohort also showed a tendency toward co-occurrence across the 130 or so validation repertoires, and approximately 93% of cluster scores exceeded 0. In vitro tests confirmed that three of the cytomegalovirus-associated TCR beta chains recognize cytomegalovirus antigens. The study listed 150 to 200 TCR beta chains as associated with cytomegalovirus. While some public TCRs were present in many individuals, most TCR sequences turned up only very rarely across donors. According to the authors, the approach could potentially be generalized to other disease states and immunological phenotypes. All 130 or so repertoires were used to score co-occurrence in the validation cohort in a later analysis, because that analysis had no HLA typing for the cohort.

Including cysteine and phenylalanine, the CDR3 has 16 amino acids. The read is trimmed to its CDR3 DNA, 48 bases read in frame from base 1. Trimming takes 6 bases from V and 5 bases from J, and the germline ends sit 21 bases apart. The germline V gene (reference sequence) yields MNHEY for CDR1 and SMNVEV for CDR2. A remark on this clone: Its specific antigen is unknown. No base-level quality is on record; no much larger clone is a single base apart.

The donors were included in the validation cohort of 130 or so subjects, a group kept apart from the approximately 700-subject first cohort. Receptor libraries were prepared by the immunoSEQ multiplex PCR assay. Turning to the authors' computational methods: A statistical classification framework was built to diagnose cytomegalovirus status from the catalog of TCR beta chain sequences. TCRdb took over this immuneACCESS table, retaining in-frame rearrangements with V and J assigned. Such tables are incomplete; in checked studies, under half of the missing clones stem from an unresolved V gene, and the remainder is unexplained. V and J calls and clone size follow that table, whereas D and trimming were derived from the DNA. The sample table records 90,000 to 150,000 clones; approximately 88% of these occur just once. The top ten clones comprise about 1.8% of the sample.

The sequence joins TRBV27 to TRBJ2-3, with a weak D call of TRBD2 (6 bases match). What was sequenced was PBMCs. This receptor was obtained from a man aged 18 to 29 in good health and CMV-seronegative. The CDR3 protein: CASSPTEGRERDTQYF. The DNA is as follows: TGTGCCAGCAGCCCCACGGAGGGGCGCGAGCGAGATACGCAGTATTTT.